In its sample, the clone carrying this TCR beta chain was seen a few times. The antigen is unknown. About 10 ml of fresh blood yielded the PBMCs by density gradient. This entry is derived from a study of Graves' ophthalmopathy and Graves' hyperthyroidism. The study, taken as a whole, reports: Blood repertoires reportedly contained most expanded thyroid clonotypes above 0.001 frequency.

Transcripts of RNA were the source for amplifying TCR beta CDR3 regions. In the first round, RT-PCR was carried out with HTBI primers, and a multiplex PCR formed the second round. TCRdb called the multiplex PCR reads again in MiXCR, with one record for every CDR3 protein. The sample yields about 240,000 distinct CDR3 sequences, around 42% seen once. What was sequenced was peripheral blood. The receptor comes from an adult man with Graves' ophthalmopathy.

The CDR3 sequence: CASSRDRSQETQYF. The CDR3 nucleotides are TGTGCCAGCAGCCGAGACAGGTCCCAAGAGACCCAGTACTTC. This sequence joins TRBV7-9 and TRBJ2-5; TRBD1 is a possible D gene (6 bases). The V end was cut by 5 bases, the J end by 1 base, with 11 bases between. CDR1 SEHNR and CDR2 FQNEAQ come from the germline V gene (reference sequence). There are 14 residues in the CDR3.